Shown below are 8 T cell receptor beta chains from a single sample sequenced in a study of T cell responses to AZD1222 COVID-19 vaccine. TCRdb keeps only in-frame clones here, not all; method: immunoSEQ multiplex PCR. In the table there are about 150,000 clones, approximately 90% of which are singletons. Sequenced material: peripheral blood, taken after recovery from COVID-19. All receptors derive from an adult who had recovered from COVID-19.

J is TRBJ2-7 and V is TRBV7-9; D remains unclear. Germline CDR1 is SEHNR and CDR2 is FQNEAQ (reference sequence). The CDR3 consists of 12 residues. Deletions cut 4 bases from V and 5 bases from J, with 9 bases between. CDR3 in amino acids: CASSSVGDEQYF. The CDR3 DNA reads TGTGCCAGCAGCTCCGTCGGCGACGAGCAGTACTTC.

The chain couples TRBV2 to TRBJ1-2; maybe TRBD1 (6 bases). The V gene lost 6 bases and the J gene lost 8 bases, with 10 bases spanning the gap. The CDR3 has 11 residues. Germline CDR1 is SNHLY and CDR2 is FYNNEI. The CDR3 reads CASRQGGGYTF. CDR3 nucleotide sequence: TGTGCCAGCAGACAGGGTGGAGGCTACACCTTC.

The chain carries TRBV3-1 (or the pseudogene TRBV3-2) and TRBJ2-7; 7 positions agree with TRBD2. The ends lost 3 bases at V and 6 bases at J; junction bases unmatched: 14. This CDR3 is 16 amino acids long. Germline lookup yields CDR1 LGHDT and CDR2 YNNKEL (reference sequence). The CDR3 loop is CASSQALSGGGGEQYF. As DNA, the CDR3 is TGTGCCAGCAGCCAGGCTTTATCGGGAGGCGGGGGCGAGCAGTACTTC.

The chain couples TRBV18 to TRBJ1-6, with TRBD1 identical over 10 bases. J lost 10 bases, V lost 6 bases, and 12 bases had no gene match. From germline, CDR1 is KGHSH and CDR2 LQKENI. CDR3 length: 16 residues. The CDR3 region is CASSHSTGTGESPLHF. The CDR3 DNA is TGTGCCAGCTCTCACTCAACCGGGACAGGGGAATCACCCCTCCACTTT.

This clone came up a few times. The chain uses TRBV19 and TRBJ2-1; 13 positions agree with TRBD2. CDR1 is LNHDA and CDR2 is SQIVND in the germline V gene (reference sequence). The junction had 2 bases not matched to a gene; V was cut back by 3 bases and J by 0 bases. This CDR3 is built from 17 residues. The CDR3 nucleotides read TGTGCCAGTAGTATGGGACTAGCGGGAAACTCCTACAATGAGCAGTTCTTC. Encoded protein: CASSMGLAGNSYNEQFF.

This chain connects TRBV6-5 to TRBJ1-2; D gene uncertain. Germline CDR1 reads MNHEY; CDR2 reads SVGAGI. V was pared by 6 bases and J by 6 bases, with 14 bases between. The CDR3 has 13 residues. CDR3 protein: CASRGGSLNGYTF. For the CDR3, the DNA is TGTGCCAGCAGGGGTGGGTCTCTAAATGGCTACACCTTC.

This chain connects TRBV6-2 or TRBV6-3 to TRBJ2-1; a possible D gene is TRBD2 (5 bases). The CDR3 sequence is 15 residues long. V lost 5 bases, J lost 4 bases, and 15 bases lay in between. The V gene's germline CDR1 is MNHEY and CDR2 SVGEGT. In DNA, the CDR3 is TGTGCCAGCAGTCCCCGTGAGCGGTTATACAATGAGCAGTTCTTC. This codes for CASSPRERLYNEQFF.

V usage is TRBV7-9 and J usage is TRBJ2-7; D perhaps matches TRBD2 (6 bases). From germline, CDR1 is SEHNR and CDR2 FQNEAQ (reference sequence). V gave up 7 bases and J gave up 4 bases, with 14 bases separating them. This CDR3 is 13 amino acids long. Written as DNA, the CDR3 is TGTGCCAGCACCACAGGAGGGCAATACGAGCAGTACTTC. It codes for CASTTGGQYEQYF. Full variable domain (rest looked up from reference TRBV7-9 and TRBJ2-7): DTGVSQNPRHKITKRGQNVTFRCDPISEHNRLYWYRQTLGQGPEFLTYFQNEAQLEKSRLLSDRFSAERPKGSFSTLEIQRTEQGDSAMYLCASTTGGQYEQYFGPGTRLTVT.